Listed below are T cell receptor beta chains from one sample, sequenced in a study of blood T cell repertoires in COVID-19. The method was immunoSEQ multiplex PCR; TCRdb's version includes in-frame clones alone and lacks a portion of them. The repertoire consists of 20,000 to 30,000 clones, with approximately 78% occurring once and the leading ten covering 7.5% to 10%. Sequenced: peripheral blood. Receptors originate from a human donor in a cohort sampled during active COVID-19. The CDR3 runs from the conserved cysteine through the conserved F or W. D genes are given only for firm matches. Clone size is shown for a subset of rows, as once, few, many or a class of expanded clone.

v_call: TRBV14; clone_size: NA; d_call: TRBD1; j_call: TRBJ1-1; cdr3_nt: TGTGCCAGCAGCCAAGACAGGACAGGGAGGGCTTTCTTT; cdr3_aa: CASSQDRTGRAFF
v_call: TRBV7-9; clone_size: NA; d_call: NA; j_call: TRBJ2-1; cdr3_nt: TGTGCCAGCAGCGCAATCGGGGGAGAGAATGAGCAGTTCTTC; cdr3_aa: CASSAIGGENEQFF
v_call: TRBV7-9; clone_size: NA; d_call: TRBD1; j_call: TRBJ1-3; cdr3_nt: TGTGCCAGCAGTCGACAGGGGGCGGCTGGAAACACCATATATTTT; cdr3_aa: CASSRQGAAGNTIYF
v_call: TRBV4-1; clone_size: medium-sized; d_call: NA; j_call: TRBJ1-3; cdr3_nt: TGCGCCAGCAGCCAAGTAAGCAGGGCCTCTGGAAACACCATATATTTT; cdr3_aa: CASSQVSRASGNTIYF
v_call: TRBV19; clone_size: NA; d_call: TRBD1; j_call: TRBJ2-5; cdr3_nt: TGTGCCAGTAGGACGACAGGGGGCGGAGAGACCCAGTACTTC; cdr3_aa: CASRTTGGGETQYF
v_call: TRBV4-3; clone_size: NA; d_call: NA; j_call: TRBJ1-6; cdr3_nt: TGCGCCAGCAGCCAAGATTCCCCGGGAGCCTCCTATAATTCACCCCTCCACTTT; cdr3_aa: CASSQDSPGASYNSPLHF
v_call: TRBV4-3; clone_size: NA; d_call: NA; j_call: TRBJ2-7; cdr3_nt: TGCGCCAGCAGCCAAGATCTCCATCTAAGCTCCTACGAGCAGTACTTC; cdr3_aa: CASSQDLHLSSYEQYF
v_call: TRBV5-4; clone_size: NA; d_call: TRBD1; j_call: TRBJ2-5; cdr3_nt: TGTGCCAGCAGCCCATTGGGGGGACAGGTTACGACGCCCCAGTACTTC; cdr3_aa: CASSPLGGQVTTPQYF
v_call: TRBV13; clone_size: NA; d_call: TRBD2; j_call: TRBJ2-5; cdr3_nt: TGTGCCAGCAGCTTAGCTTCCCTCCAAGGTTGGGAGGGGACCCAGTACTTC; cdr3_aa: CASSLASLQGWEGTQYF
v_call: TRBV6-4; clone_size: medium-sized; d_call: TRBD2; j_call: TRBJ2-3; cdr3_nt: TGTGCCAGCAGTGAGGCTAGCGGGAGTTCAGATACGCAGTATTTT; cdr3_aa: CASSEASGSSDTQYF
v_call: TRBV3-1/TRBV3-2; clone_size: NA; d_call: NA; j_call: TRBJ1-1; cdr3_nt: TGTGCCAGCAGCCAAGCGAAGGGACAAGGAGCTTTCTTT; cdr3_aa: CASSQAKGQGAFF
v_call: TRBV9; clone_size: NA; d_call: TRBD1; j_call: TRBJ2-5; cdr3_nt: TGTGCCAGCAGCCCACGGGACAGGCGGGAGACCCAGTACTTC; cdr3_aa: CASSPRDRRETQYF
v_call: TRBV10-3; clone_size: NA; d_call: TRBD1; j_call: TRBJ2-1; cdr3_nt: TGTGCCATCGGACAGGCCAATGAGCAGTTCTTC; cdr3_aa: CAIGQANEQFF
v_call: TRBV11-1; clone_size: NA; d_call: TRBD1; j_call: TRBJ2-5; cdr3_nt: TGTGCCAGCAGCTTAGCGCCCGGGACTCCACAGGGGGCCCAGTACTTC; cdr3_aa: CASSLAPGTPQGAQYF
v_call: TRBV27; clone_size: NA; d_call: TRBD1; j_call: TRBJ2-6; cdr3_nt: TGTGCCAGCAGTTCCTCTATCGGCTACCAATACACAGGGGTTGGGGCCAACGTCCTGACTTTC; cdr3_aa: CASSSSIGYQYTGVGANVLTF
v_call: TRBV7-3; clone_size: NA; d_call: NA; j_call: TRBJ2-5; cdr3_nt: TGTGCCAGCATCGAGAAGCGGGTGCAAGAGACCCAGTACTTC; cdr3_aa: CASIEKRVQETQYF
v_call: TRBV9; clone_size: NA; d_call: NA; j_call: TRBJ1-2; cdr3_nt: TGTGCCAGCAGCGTGGCAGGGGATGGCTACACCTTC; cdr3_aa: CASSVAGDGYTF
v_call: TRBV6-5; clone_size: NA; d_call: TRBD1; j_call: TRBJ2-2; cdr3_nt: TGTGCCAGCAGTCTGGACAGGAAAACCGGGGAGCTGTTTTTT; cdr3_aa: CASSLDRKTGELFF
v_call: TRBV24-1; clone_size: NA; d_call: TRBD2; j_call: TRBJ2-3; cdr3_nt: TGTGCCACCAGTGATTTTCTAGGCGGGAGAAGAGATACGCAGTATTTT; cdr3_aa: CATSDFLGGRRDTQYF
v_call: TRBV19; clone_size: NA; d_call: TRBD1; j_call: TRBJ2-1; cdr3_nt: TGTGCCAGTAGAGGACAGGGAATTACAAATGCCTACAATGAGCAGTTCTTC; cdr3_aa: CASRGQGITNAYNEQFF
v_call: TRBV24-1; clone_size: NA; d_call: NA; j_call: TRBJ2-3; cdr3_nt: TGTGCCACCAGTGACCCAGGGGGCACAGATACGCAGTATTTT; cdr3_aa: CATSDPGGTDTQYF
v_call: TRBV7-2; clone_size: once; d_call: TRBD1; j_call: TRBJ2-7; cdr3_nt: TGTGCCAGCAGTGGTACAGGGGGCGAGTACGAGCAGTACTTC; cdr3_aa: CASSGTGGEYEQYF
v_call: TRBV2; clone_size: NA; d_call: NA; j_call: TRBJ2-5; cdr3_nt: TGTGCCAGCAGTGAAGAGACAGGACGCCGTCAAGAGACCCAGTACTTC; cdr3_aa: CASSEETGRRQETQYF
v_call: TRBV27; clone_size: NA; d_call: NA; j_call: TRBJ2-7; cdr3_nt: TGTGCCAGCAATAGGAGGGGCTCCTACGAGCAGTACTTC; cdr3_aa: CASNRRGSYEQYF
v_call: TRBV7-9; clone_size: NA; d_call: NA; j_call: TRBJ2-3; cdr3_nt: TGTGCCAGCAGAACGAGGCCAGGGCTGACAGATACGCAGTATTTT; cdr3_aa: CASRTRPGLTDTQYF
v_call: TRBV11-2; clone_size: NA; d_call: TRBD2; j_call: TRBJ2-1; cdr3_nt: TGTGCCAGCAGCTCTTCAACCGGGACTACCAATGAGCAGTTCTTC; cdr3_aa: CASSSSTGTTNEQFF
v_call: TRBV9; clone_size: NA; d_call: NA; j_call: TRBJ1-6; cdr3_nt: TGTGCCAGCAGCTCTTCTCCCTCGGGGGGGGCCCTCCACTTT; cdr3_aa: CASSSSPSGGALHF
v_call: TRBV30; clone_size: NA; d_call: TRBD2; j_call: TRBJ2-2; cdr3_nt: TGTGCCTGGAGTGCCCTAGCGGGAGGGTATACCGGGGAGCTGTTTTTT; cdr3_aa: CAWSALAGGYTGELFF
v_call: TRBV27; clone_size: NA; d_call: NA; j_call: TRBJ2-7; cdr3_nt: TGTGCCAGCAGCCCGAGCTACGAGCAGTACTTC; cdr3_aa: CASSPSYEQYF
v_call: TRBV6-6; clone_size: NA; d_call: NA; j_call: TRBJ2-5; cdr3_nt: TGTGCCAGCAGTCGATCCGGGACACCGGGGAGCGAGACCCAGTACTTC; cdr3_aa: CASSRSGTPGSETQYF
v_call: TRBV20-1; clone_size: NA; d_call: NA; j_call: TRBJ1-1; cdr3_nt: TGCAGTGCTAGTCGGGGAGAATACACTGAAGCTTTCTTT; cdr3_aa: CSASRGEYTEAFF
v_call: TRBV7-3; clone_size: NA; d_call: NA; j_call: TRBJ2-2; cdr3_nt: TGTGCCAGCAGCTTAACGGCGGGATGGGCTACCGGGGAGCTGTTTTTT; cdr3_aa: CASSLTAGWATGELFF
v_call: TRBV10-3; clone_size: NA; d_call: TRBD2; j_call: TRBJ2-5; cdr3_nt: TGTGCCATCAGTGAGTCGACTAGCGGGAGGTGGGAAGAGACCCAGTACTTC; cdr3_aa: CAISESTSGRWEETQYF
v_call: TRBV7-2; clone_size: large; d_call: TRBD1; j_call: TRBJ1-6; cdr3_nt: TGTGCCAGCAGCTTAGTTGGACAGGCCTCAAATTCACCCCTCCACTTT; cdr3_aa: CASSLVGQASNSPLHF
v_call: TRBV11-3; clone_size: NA; d_call: NA; j_call: TRBJ2-7; cdr3_nt: TGTGCCAGCAGCTTTGTCGGGAGCTCAGGCTACGAGCAGTACTTC; cdr3_aa: CASSFVGSSGYEQYF
v_call: TRBV6-5; clone_size: NA; d_call: NA; j_call: TRBJ1-5; cdr3_nt: TGTGCCAGCAGTTACCTCTCAGGGGATCAGCCCCAGCATTTT; cdr3_aa: CASSYLSGDQPQHF
v_call: TRBV7-6; clone_size: few; d_call: NA; j_call: TRBJ2-1; cdr3_nt: TGTGCCAGCAGCTTAGAGGCAGGGTTAGTACAGAATGAGCAGTTCTTC; cdr3_aa: CASSLEAGLVQNEQFF
v_call: TRBV5-1; clone_size: NA; d_call: NA; j_call: TRBJ2-2; cdr3_nt: TGCGCCAGCAGCCCAAAGGACACTGCCGGGGAGCTGTTTTTT; cdr3_aa: CASSPKDTAGELFF
v_call: TRBV24-1; clone_size: NA; d_call: TRBD2; j_call: TRBJ2-1; cdr3_nt: TGTGCCACCAGTGATTTTAGCGGGAGCGGGCAGTTCTTC; cdr3_aa: CATSDFSGSGQFF
v_call: TRBV9; clone_size: NA; d_call: NA; j_call: TRBJ1-1; cdr3_nt: TGTGCCAGCAGCGCGAGAGGGAGCGGGTCCACTGAAGCTTTCTTT; cdr3_aa: CASSARGSGSTEAFF
v_call: TRBV24-1; clone_size: NA; d_call: NA; j_call: TRBJ1-3; cdr3_nt: TGTGCCACCAGTGACTGGGGGAGGGGGGCGGCTGGAAACACCATATATTTT; cdr3_aa: CATSDWGRGAAGNTIYF
v_call: TRBV24-1; clone_size: NA; d_call: TRBD2; j_call: TRBJ2-5; cdr3_nt: TGTGCCACCAGTGGGGGACTAGCGGGGGGGCCAGAGACCCAGTACTTC; cdr3_aa: CATSGGLAGGPETQYF